This TCR beta chain was observed in a study of tumor-infiltrating lymphocytes in primary liver carcinoma. Concerning this clonotype: This may be a read error, as it is one base from a much larger clone.

Production of TCR beta cDNA used 400 to 650 ng total RNA together with a constant-region primer. Three nested multiplex PCR rounds of slightly modified ARM-PCR generated TCR beta libraries. The opening two PCR rounds, 10 cycles each, paired TRBV1-TRBV30 forward primers with a C-beta reverse primer. TCRdb redid the calling of the multiplex PCR reads with MiXCR, one entry per CDR3 protein. The sample carries just over 300,000 distinct CDR3 sequences, around three fifths recorded once. Germline-derived CDR1 and CDR2 are LGHNA and YSLEER. The CDR3 sequence is 13 residues long. Researchers drew blood RNA from unsorted whole blood and extracted germline DNA as well.

The clonotype was recovered from a woman aged 25 to 45 with primary liver carcinoma and hepatitis B virus infection. The V gene is TRBV4-3, the J gene TRBJ1-2, with a weak D call TRBD1 (5 bases). What was sequenced was peripheral blood. In nucleotides, the CDR3 is TGCGCCGGCAGCTCTGCTGGGACTGGTGGCTACACCTTC. The encoded protein is CAGSSAGTGGYTF.